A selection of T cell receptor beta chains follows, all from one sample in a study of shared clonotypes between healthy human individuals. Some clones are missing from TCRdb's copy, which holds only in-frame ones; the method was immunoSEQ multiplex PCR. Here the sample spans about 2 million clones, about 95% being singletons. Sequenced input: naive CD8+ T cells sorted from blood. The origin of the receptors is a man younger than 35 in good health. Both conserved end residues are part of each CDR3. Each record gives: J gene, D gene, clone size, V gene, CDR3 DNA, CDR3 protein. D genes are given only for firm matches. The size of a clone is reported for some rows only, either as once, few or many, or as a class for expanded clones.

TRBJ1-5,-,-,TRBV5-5,TGTGCCAGCAGCTTAGCCGAGTATCAGCCCCAGCATTTT,CASSLAEYQPQHF
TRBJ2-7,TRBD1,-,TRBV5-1,TGCGCCAGCAGCCCAGGGACAGGGGGCGCGTACGAGCAGTACTTC,CASSPGTGGAYEQYF
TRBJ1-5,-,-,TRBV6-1,TGTGCCAGCAGTTATCAGAATCAGCCCCAGCATTTT,CASSYQNQPQHF
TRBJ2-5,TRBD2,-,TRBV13,TGTGCCAGCAGCTTGGGACTAGCGGGAGCTAAGGAGACCCAGTACTTC,CASSLGLAGAKETQYF
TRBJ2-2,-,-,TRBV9,TGTGCCAGCAGCCACCTCAGTAGACAGACAACGAACACCGGGGAGCTGTTTTTT,CASSHLSRQTTNTGELFF
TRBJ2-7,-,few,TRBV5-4,TGTGCCAGCAGCTTGGGCAGGGACGAGCAGTACTTC,CASSLGRDEQYF
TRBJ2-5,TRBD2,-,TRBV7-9,TGTGCCAGCAGAGAGCCACTAGCGGTCCAAGAGACCCAGTACTTC,CASREPLAVQETQYF
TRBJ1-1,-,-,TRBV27,TGTGCCAGCAGTACCCTTCCGACAGTGGACACTGAAGCTTTCTTT,CASSTLPTVDTEAFF
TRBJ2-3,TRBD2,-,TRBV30,TGTGCCTGGAGTATAGCGGGGGGGGCAGATACGCAGTATTTT,CAWSIAGGADTQYF
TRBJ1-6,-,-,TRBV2,TGTGCCAGCAAGTTCGGGGAATCTAATTCACCCCTCCACTTT,CASKFGESNSPLHF
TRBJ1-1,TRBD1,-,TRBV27,TGTGCCAGCAGTTACCTCGGGACAGGGGACACTGAAGCTTTCTTT,CASSYLGTGDTEAFF
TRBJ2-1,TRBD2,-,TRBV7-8,TGTGCCAGCAGCGCTCTAGCGGGAGGGCCCAGTGAGCAGTTCTTC,CASSALAGGPSEQFF
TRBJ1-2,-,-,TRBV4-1,TGCGCCAGCAGCCCTCACCCGAACGAGAACTATGGCTACACCTTC,CASSPHPNENYGYTF
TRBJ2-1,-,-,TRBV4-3,TGCGCCAGCAGCCAAGCCACTAACTACAATGAGCAGTTCTTC,CASSQATNYNEQFF
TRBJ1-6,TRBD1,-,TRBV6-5,TGTGCCAGCAGCCACACAGGGGGCGGTTCACCCCTCCACTTT,CASSHTGGGSPLHF
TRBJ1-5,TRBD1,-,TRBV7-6,TGTGCCAGCAGCCTAGGACAGGGAGGTTCCAATCAGCCCCAGCATTTT,CASSLGQGGSNQPQHF
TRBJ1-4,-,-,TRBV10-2,TGCGCCAGCAGTGACGGCAGGACAACCTCTCCAACTAATGAAAAACTGTTTTTT,CASSDGRTTSPTNEKLFF
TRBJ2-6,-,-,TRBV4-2,TGTGCCAGCAGCCCCCCGGTGGCTGGGGCCAACGTCCTGACTTTC,CASSPPVAGANVLTF
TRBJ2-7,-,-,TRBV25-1,TGTGCCAGCAGTGAATCCCGATTACAGGACGGCCACGAGCAGTACTTC,CASSESRLQDGHEQYF
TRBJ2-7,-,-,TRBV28,TGTGCCAGCAGTTTGAGGGAGTATCACGAGCAGTACTTC,CASSLREYHEQYF
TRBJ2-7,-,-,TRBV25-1,TGTGCCAGCAGTGGGCGGACCAGAGGTTACAACGAGCAGTACTTC,CASSGRTRGYNEQYF
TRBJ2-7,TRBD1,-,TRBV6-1,TGTGCCAGCAGTGAAACCCAGGGACAGGGGGCGTGGGAGCAGTACTTC,CASSETQGQGAWEQYF
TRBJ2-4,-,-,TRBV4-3,TGCGCCAGCAGCCAAGATCAGGGAGAGGGCAAAAACATTCAGTACTTC,CASSQDQGEGKNIQYF
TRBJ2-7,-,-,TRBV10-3,TGTGCCAGCAACCAGGGACCCACCTACGAGCAGTACTTC,CASNQGPTYEQYF
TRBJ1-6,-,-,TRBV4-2,TGTGCCAGCAGCCAAGATCGTCTCCTACCCCTCCACTTT,CASSQDRLLPLHF
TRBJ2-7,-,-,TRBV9,TGTGCCAGCCAACCAGGCCCCGGGCCCAATTACGAGCAGTACTTC,CASQPGPGPNYEQYF
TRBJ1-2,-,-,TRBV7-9,TGTGCCAGCAGCTTGGCAGGGAGCGATGGCTACACCTTC,CASSLAGSDGYTF
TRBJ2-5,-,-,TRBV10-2,TGCGCCAGCAGGTACGGGAGTCCTCCTTTCCAAGAGACCCAGTACTTC,CASRYGSPPFQETQYF
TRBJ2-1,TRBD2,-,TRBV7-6,TGTGCCAGCAGCTCTCTAGCGGGGTCTTACAATGAGCAGTTCTTC,CASSSLAGSYNEQFF
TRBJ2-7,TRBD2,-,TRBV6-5,TGTGCCAGCAGTCCGGGACCGGGGGGGGAGCAGTACTTC,CASSPGPGGEQYF
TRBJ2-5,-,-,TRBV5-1,TGCGCCAGCAGAGGTGGGAGGGAGACCCAGTACTTC,CASRGGRETQYF
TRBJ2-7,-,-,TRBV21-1,TGTGCCAGCAGCAACCGGGACAGGGGATACGAGCAGTACTTC,CASSNRDRGYEQYF
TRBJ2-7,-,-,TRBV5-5,TGTGCCAGCAACACCCCACAATACGAGCAGTACTTC,CASNTPQYEQYF
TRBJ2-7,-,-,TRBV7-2,TGTGCCAGCAGCTTTCAACAAACCTACGAGCAGTACTTC,CASSFQQTYEQYF
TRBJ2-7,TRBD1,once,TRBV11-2,TGTGCCAGCAGCCCATCCTATCAAGGACAGGGTAGCGACGAGCAGTACTTC,CASSPSYQGQGSDEQYF
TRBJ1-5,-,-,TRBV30,TGTGCCTGGAGTGAGGGGGACCATAGCAATCAGCCCCAGCATTTT,CAWSEGDHSNQPQHF
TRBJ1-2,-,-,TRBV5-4,TGTGCCAGCAGCTTCAAAGGGGCAAATGGCTACACCTTC,CASSFKGANGYTF
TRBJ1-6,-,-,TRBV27,TGTGCCAGCTCCCTTAGACAGGCAAGCTCCTATAATTCACCCCTCCACTTT,CASSLRQASSYNSPLHF
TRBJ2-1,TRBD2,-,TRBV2,TGTGCCACTCCGCCTAGCGGGCGAGGAATAGGGAATGAGCAGTTCTTC,CATPPSGRGIGNEQFF
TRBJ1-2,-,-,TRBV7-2,TGTGCCAGCAGCTTGAACAGGTGGGACTATGGCTACACCTTC,CASSLNRWDYGYTF
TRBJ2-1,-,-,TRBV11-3,TGTGCCAGCAGCTTAGGTTCAGGTTTGTTCTTC,CASSLGSGLFF
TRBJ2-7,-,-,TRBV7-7,TGTGCTAGCAGCTTAGATTACGCGGGGAGGCAGTACTTC,CASSLDYAGRQYF
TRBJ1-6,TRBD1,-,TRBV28,TGTGCCAGCAGTTTAGCCCCGGGACAGAACTCACCCCTCCACTTT,CASSLAPGQNSPLHF